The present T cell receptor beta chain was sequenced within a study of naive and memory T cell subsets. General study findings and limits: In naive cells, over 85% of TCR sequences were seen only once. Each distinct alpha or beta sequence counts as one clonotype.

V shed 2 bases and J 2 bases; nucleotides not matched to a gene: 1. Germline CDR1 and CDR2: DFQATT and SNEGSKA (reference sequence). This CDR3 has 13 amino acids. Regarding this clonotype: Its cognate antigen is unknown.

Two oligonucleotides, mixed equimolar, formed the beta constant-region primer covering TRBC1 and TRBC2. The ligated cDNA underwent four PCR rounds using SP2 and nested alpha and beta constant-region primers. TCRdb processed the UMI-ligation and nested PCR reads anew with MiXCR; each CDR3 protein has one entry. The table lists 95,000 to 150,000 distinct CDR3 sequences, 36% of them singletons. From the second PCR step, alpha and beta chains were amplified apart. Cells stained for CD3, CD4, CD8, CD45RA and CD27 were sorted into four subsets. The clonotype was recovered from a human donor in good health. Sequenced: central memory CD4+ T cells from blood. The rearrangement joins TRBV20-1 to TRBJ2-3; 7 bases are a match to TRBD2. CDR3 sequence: CSARLAATDTQYF. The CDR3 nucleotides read TGCAGTGCTAGACTAGCGGCCACAGATACGCAGTATTTT.